The 10 T cell receptor beta chains below all came from one sample that was sequenced in a study of blood T cell repertoires in COVID-19. Data came from immunoSEQ multiplex PCR; TCRdb stores just in-frame clones and leaves some out. The sample includes approximately 260,000 clones, approximately 86% of them seen just once. Sequencing was carried out using peripheral blood. The receptors were sampled from a man aged 18 to 29 with active or convalescent COVID-19.

The chain combines TRBV4-1 with TRBJ1-1, with D unclear. CDR1 and CDR2 (germline): MGHRA, YSYEKL. V lost 3 bases and J lost 7, with 9 bases in between. This CDR3 has 12 amino acids. DNA for the CDR3: TGCGCCAGCAGCCAGATAGGGAGTGAAGCTTTCTTT. Protein: CASSQIGSEAFF.

The V and J genes are TRBV5-1 and TRBJ2-7, with D possibly matching TRBD2 (5 bases). The CDR3 is made up of 13 amino acids. Germline values: CDR1 SGHRS, CDR2 YFSETQ. V lost 0 bases to trimming and J lost 9 bases, with 13 bases between them. CDR3 amino acids: CASSLDSGGGQYF. The CDR3 DNA follows: TGCGCCAGCAGCTTGGATAGTGGAGGCGGGCAGTACTTC.

V and J are TRBV28 and TRBJ2-1; possible D gene TRBD2, 5 bases. The CDR3 loop spans 15 amino acids. Germline lookup yields CDR1 MDHEN and CDR2 SYDVKM. Trimming took 8 bases from V and 7 from J, leaving 21 bases between them. CDR3 coding DNA: TGTGCCAGCGGGGAGACTGGCCCTAGGTCAAATGAGCAGTTCTTC. Amino acid sequence: CASGETGPRSNEQFF.

The rearrangement links TRBV27 to TRBJ2-6, with 7 bases matching TRBD1. This CDR3 has 20 amino acids. Germline V gene sequence: CDR1 MNHEY, CDR2 SMNVEV (reference sequence). J lost 4 bases, V lost 0 bases, and 15 bases had no gene match. CDR3 protein: CASSLSRVGGGQYGANVLTF. In DNA form, the CDR3 reads TGTGCCAGCAGTTTATCTAGGGTAGGGGGCGGACAGTACGGGGCCAACGTCCTGACTTTC.

As concerns this clone: The same CDR3 arises from other DNA sequences in this sample as well. The rearrangement joins TRBV3-1 (or the pseudogene TRBV3-2) to TRBJ2-2, with D unclear. The CDR3 has 15 residues. Germline V gene data show CDR1 as LGHDT and CDR2 as YNNKEL (reference sequence). Trimming took 3 bases from V and 7 from J, leaving 15 bases between them. CDR3 loop: CASSQHRPGGGELFF. The CDR3 nucleotides are TGTGCCAGCAGCCAGCACCGGCCCGGCGGCGGGGAGCTGTTTTTT.

This sequence joins TRBV11-2 and TRBJ2-7; the D gene is possibly TRBD2 (5 bases). The V gene lost 2 bases and the J gene lost 0 bases, with 11 bases spanning the gap. This CDR3 comprises 15 residues. CDR1 and CDR2 from the germline V gene are SGHAT and FQNNGV. The CDR3 reads CASSLRTGFSYEQYF. The CDR3 DNA reads TGTGCCAGCAGCTTACGGACTGGTTTCTCCTACGAGCAGTACTTC.

The V call is TRBV3-1 (or the pseudogene TRBV3-2), the J call TRBJ2-7; perhaps TRBD2 as D (6 bases). Per germline, CDR1 LGHDT and CDR2 YNNKEL (reference sequence). The CDR3 has 13 amino acids. The V and J ends lost 2 bases and 6 bases respectively, with 11 bases between them. The CDR3 is CASSQTSRGEQYF. As DNA, the CDR3 is TGTGCCAGCAGCCAAACTAGCCGAGGCGAGCAGTACTTC.

This chain joins TRBV10-3 and TRBJ2-7; D is perhaps TRBD2 (5 bases). CDR3 length: 12 residues. Germline loops: CDR1 ENHRY, CDR2 SYGVKD. Trimming stripped 11 bases from V and 1 base from J, with 12 bases between. CDR3 loop: CAASRGSYEQYF. The CDR3, as DNA: TGTGCCGCGTCCCGCGGGTCCTACGAGCAGTACTTC.

This rearrangement joins TRBV7-2 to TRBJ2-5; 7 positions agree with TRBD2. The CDR3 has 17 amino acids. Germline V gene lookup returns CDR1 SGHTA and CDR2 FQGNSA. With V trimmed by 5 bases and J by 5 bases, 17 bases remained unmatched. The CDR3 loop is CASSPFGEAVGGETQYF. CDR3 DNA: TGTGCCAGCAGCCCATTCGGGGAAGCCGTGGGGGGGGAGACCCAGTACTTC.

This chain joins TRBV5-6 and TRBJ1-5, with D possibly TRBD1 on 6 matching bases. Per germline, CDR1 SGHDT and CDR2 YYEEEE. With 3 bases removed from V and 7 bases from J, the gap between germline ends came to 14 bases. This CDR3 region has 14 residues. CDR3: CASSSWTAGQPQHF. CDR3 nucleotide sequence: TGTGCCAGCAGCTCCTGGACAGCGGGGCAGCCCCAGCATTTT.